The 20 T cell receptor beta chains given below trace back to one sample, sequenced in a study of blood T cell repertoires in COVID-19. Using immunoSEQ multiplex PCR, the repertoire was profiled, and TCRdb retains in-frame clones only, with some absent. The table shows over 350,000 clones, with 80% to 90% occurring only once. Input material: PBMCs or T cells enriched from blood (not recorded which). The receptors were gathered from a woman aged 50 to 60 who had recovered from COVID-19.

This chain connects TRBV10-3 to TRBJ1-1; tentatively, D is TRBD1 (6 bases). There are 15 residues in the CDR3. In germline, CDR1 is ENHRY, CDR2 SYGVKD. V lost 3 bases to trimming and J lost 2 bases, with 13 bases between them. DNA of the CDR3: TGTGCCATCAGTGACAGGGGTTTGGTAAACACTGAAGCTTTCTTT. Translating gives CAISDRGLVNTEAFF.

The rearrangement links TRBV15 to TRBJ1-1; D unresolved. In germline, CDR1 is LNHNV, CDR2 YYDKDF (reference sequence). V lost 3 bases to trimming and J lost 6 bases, with 11 bases between them. The CDR3 loop spans 13 amino acids. CDR3 coding DNA: TGTGCCACCAGCAGCCCCTCGGGGTCTGAAGCTTTCTTT. The encoded protein is CATSSPSGSEAFF.

The CDR3 nucleotides read TGTGCCAGCAGCTTAGACGCAGGGAACACTGAAGCTTTCTTT. Protein product: CASSLDAGNTEAFF. J is TRBJ1-1 and V is TRBV7-6; D remains ambiguous. Trimming shortened V by 1 base and J by 1 base, and 7 bases separated the two germline ends. Looked up from germline, CDR1 is SGHVS and CDR2 is FNYEAQ. This CDR3 is built from 14 residues.

The chain employs TRBV3-1 (or the pseudogene TRBV3-2) and TRBJ2-2; D remains ambiguous. The CDR3 spans 14 residues. Trimming took 4 bases from V and 5 from J, leaving 11 bases between them. The germline V gene has CDR1 LGHDT and CDR2 YNNKEL (reference sequence). CDR3 amino acids: CASSPLKTTGELFF. The CDR3 DNA sequence: TGTGCCAGCAGCCCTCTCAAGACTACCGGGGAGCTGTTTTTT.

The chain employs TRBV7-9 and TRBJ1-4; perhaps TRBD1 as D (5 bases). The CDR3 sequence is 18 residues long. With 2 bases removed from V and 0 bases from J, the gap between germline ends came to 16 bases. Germline-derived CDR1 and CDR2 are SEHNR and FQNEAQ (reference sequence). The CDR3 bases are TGTGCCAGCAGCTTAAGGGGCGACAGATTCTCAACTAATGAAAAACTGTTTTTT. It codes for CASSLRGDRFSTNEKLFF.

Of note for this clone: Because it lacks the conserved phenylalanine or tryptophan at the end, this CDR3 is likely a read error. The DNA is omitted, as the CDR3 cannot be located on it reliably, and the CDR3 follows TCRdb's listing. V gene TRBV3-1 (or the pseudogene TRBV3-2) combines with J gene TRBJ2-7; TRBD2, the table's D call, was not compared with the DNA. Germline V gene lookup returns CDR1 LGHDT and CDR2 YNNKEL (reference sequence). The CDR3 is 15 residues long, ends included. The CDR3 loop reads CASSQDGKAGGPSTP.

This sequence joins TRBV15 and TRBJ1-5; 10 nucleotides match TRBD1. CDR1 LNHNV and CDR2 YYDKDF come from the germline V gene (reference sequence). There are 18 residues in the CDR3. The trim removed 0 bases at V and 2 bases at J, leaving 7 bases unmatched. CDR3 region: CATSREGTGVGRNQPQHF. CDR3 coding DNA: TGTGCCACCAGCAGAGAAGGGACAGGGGTCGGCCGCAATCAGCCCCAGCATTTT.

V usage is TRBV29-1 and J usage is TRBJ1-1; TRBD1 matches 9 bases. CDR1 SQVTM and CDR2 ANQGSEA come from the germline V gene. With V trimmed by 4 bases and J by 2 bases, 8 bases remained unmatched. The CDR3 is 15 amino acids. CDR3 residues: CSVGFLDRGNTEAFF. The DNA of the CDR3 is TGCAGCGTTGGGTTTCTGGACAGGGGCAACACTGAAGCTTTCTTT.

This clone occurred once. V usage is TRBV19 and J usage is TRBJ1-1; no firm D call. This CDR3 comprises 16 residues. V lost 4 bases and J lost 1, with 16 bases in between. Germline lookup yields CDR1 LNHDA and CDR2 SQIVND (reference sequence). In nucleotides, the CDR3 is TGTGCCAGTAGTACCCCCTCCCGGGGAGGGAACACTGAAGCTTTCTTT. It encodes CASSTPSRGGNTEAFF.

The rearrangement links TRBV29-1 to TRBJ2-7, with a tentative D call TRBD1 (5 bases). Deletions cut 1 base from V and 2 bases from J, with 9 bases between. The CDR3 is 13 residues long. The V gene's germline CDR1 is SQVTM and CDR2 ANQGSEA. CDR3 bases: TGCAGCGTTGAAGGGGGCAGTGCCTACGAGCAGTACTTC. Translation: CSVEGGSAYEQYF.

This clone has just one count. The chain combines TRBV2 with TRBJ1-5, with 11 positions matching TRBD1. CDR3 size: 15 residues. Germline V gene data show CDR1 as SNHLY and CDR2 as FYNNEI. J gave up 2 bases and V 4 bases, and 1 base lay outside the gene matches. CDR3 sequence reads: CASSAGQGGNQPQHF. DNA for the CDR3: TGTGCCAGCAGTGCGGGACAGGGGGGCAATCAGCCCCAGCATTTT.

This sequence joins TRBV3-1 (or the pseudogene TRBV3-2) and TRBJ1-1; 7 bases match TRBD1. V dropped 4 bases and J dropped 2; count of bases not matched to a gene: 7. Germline CDR1 reads LGHDT; CDR2 reads YNNKEL (reference sequence). The CDR3 spans 15 residues. The CDR3, as DNA: TGTGCCAGCAGCCTCGGGACAGTGAAAAACACTGAAGCTTTCTTT. It codes for CASSLGTVKNTEAFF.

The chain couples TRBV6-2 or TRBV6-3 to TRBJ2-2; D possibly corresponds to TRBD2 (7 bases). Germline V lookup: CDR1 MNHEY, CDR2 SVGEGT. The CDR3 loop spans 19 amino acids. Trimming pared 6 bases from V and 4 bases from J, leaving 27 bases between. CDR3 nucleotides: TGTGCCAGCAGCCCCGGCTGGGGGCGGGGGATCCTTAGCACCGGGGAGCTGTTTTTT. The encoded protein is CASSPGWGRGILSTGELFF.

The chain couples TRBV3-1 (or the pseudogene TRBV3-2) to TRBJ2-3; a possible D gene is TRBD1 (6 bases). V was pared by 0 bases and J by 9 bases, with 13 bases between. The V gene's germline CDR1 is LGHDT and CDR2 YNNKEL (reference sequence). The CDR3 is made up of 14 amino acids. The CDR3 sequence: CASSQERGHWTQYF. Here the CDR3 DNA reads TGTGCCAGCAGCCAAGAAAGGGGACATTGGACGCAGTATTTT.

This clone has only one observation. This chain joins TRBV5-1 and TRBJ2-7; a possible D gene is TRBD1 (6 bases). This CDR3 has 14 residues. Germline V gives CDR1 SGHRS, CDR2 YFSETQ. V lost 4 bases, J lost 6 bases, and 17 bases lay in between. The DNA of the CDR3 is TGCGCCAGCAGCCGGAACCAACAGGGTACCGAGCAGTACTTC. It translates to CASSRNQQGTEQYF.

The rearrangement links TRBV18 to TRBJ1-4, with a tentative D call TRBD1 (6 bases). CDR1 and CDR2 (germline): KGHSH, LQKENI. V was shortened by 3 bases and J by 4 bases, with 12 bases between the two germline ends. The CDR3 has 15 residues. The CDR3 DNA reads as TGTGCCAGCTCACCTCTGCCAGGGGATAATGAAAAACTGTTTTTT. Translation gives CASSPLPGDNEKLFF.

This clone has more than one count but fewer than ten. The chain has TRBV5-5 and TRBJ2-7; 10 nucleotides match TRBD1. V was pared by 4 bases and J by 7 bases, with 8 bases of the junction left unmatched. CDR3 length: 14 residues. Per germline, CDR1 SGHKS and CDR2 YYEKEE (reference sequence). Here the CDR3 reads CASSAGQGFHEQYF. The CDR3, as DNA: TGTGCCAGCAGCGCGGGACAGGGGTTCCATGAGCAGTACTTC.

This rearrangement joins TRBV3-1 (or the pseudogene TRBV3-2) to TRBJ2-7; TRBD2 matches 7 bases. Looked up from germline, CDR1 is LGHDT and CDR2 is YNNKEL (reference sequence). After removal of 3 bases from V and 3 bases from J, the junction contained 5 bases not matched to a gene. This CDR3 contains 14 residues. CDR3: CASSQKRGHYEQYF. CDR3 bases: TGTGCCAGCAGCCAGAAGCGGGGCCACTACGAGCAGTACTTC.

V and J are TRBV19 and TRBJ2-7; a weak D match, TRBD1 (6 bases). The germline V gene has CDR1 LNHDA and CDR2 SQIVND (reference sequence). The CDR3 has 15 residues. The V gene lost 3 bases and the J gene lost 3 bases, with 15 bases spanning the gap. The CDR3 DNA reads TGTGCCAGTAGTATGGCGATACAGGGCCACTACGAGCAGTACTTC. Amino acid sequence: CASSMAIQGHYEQYF.

The chain uses TRBV28 and TRBJ1-4; D remains unclear. V gave up 3 bases and J gave up 5 bases, with 13 bases separating them. There are 15 residues in the CDR3. Germline CDR1 MDHEN, CDR2 SYDVKM. CDR3 DNA sequence: TGTGCCAGCAGTTTTGTTGGCTCCGGGAATGAAAAACTGTTTTTT. Protein product: CASSFVGSGNEKLFF. The full variable domain, rest sourced from reference TRBV28 and TRBJ1-4, is DVKVTQSSRYLVKRTGEKVFLECVQDMDHENMFWYRQDPGLGLRLIYFSYDVKMKEKGDIPEGYSVSREKKERFSLILESASTNQTSMYLCASSFVGSGNEKLFFGSGTQLSVL.